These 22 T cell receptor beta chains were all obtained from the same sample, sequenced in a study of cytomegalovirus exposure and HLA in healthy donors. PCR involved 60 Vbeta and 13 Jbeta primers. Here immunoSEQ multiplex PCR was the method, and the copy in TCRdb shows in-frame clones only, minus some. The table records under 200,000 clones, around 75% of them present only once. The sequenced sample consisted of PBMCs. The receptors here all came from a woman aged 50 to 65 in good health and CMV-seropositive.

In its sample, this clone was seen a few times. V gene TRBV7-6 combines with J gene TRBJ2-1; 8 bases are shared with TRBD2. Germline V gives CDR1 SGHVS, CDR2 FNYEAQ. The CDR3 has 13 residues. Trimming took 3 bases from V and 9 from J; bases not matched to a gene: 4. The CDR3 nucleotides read TGTGCCAGCAGCTTCGGGCGGGGGGCTGAGCAGTTCTTC. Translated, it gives CASSFGRGAEQFF.

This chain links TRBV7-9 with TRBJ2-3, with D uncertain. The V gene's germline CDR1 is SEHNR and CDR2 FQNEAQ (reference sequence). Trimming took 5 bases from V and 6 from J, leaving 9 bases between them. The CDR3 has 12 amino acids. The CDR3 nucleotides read TGTGCCAGCAGCCCGACGCGGGATACGCAGTATTTT. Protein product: CASSPTRDTQYF.

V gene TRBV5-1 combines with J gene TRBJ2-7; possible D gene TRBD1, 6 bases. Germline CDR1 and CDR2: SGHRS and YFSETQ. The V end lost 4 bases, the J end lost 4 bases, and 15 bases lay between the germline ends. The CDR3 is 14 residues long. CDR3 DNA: TGCGCCAGCAGCAAAGGGGCAGGGGTGTACGAGCAGTACTTC. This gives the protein CASSKGAGVYEQYF.

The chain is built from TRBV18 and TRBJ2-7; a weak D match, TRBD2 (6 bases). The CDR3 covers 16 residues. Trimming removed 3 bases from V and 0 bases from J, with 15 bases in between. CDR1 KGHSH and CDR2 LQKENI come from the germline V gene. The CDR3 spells CASSPPYGGTSYEQYF. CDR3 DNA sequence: TGTGCCAGCTCACCGCCCTATGGGGGGACCTCCTACGAGCAGTACTTC.

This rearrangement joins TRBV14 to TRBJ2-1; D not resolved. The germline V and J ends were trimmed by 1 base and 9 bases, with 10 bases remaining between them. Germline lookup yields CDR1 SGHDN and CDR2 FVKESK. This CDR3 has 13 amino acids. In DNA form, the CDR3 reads TGTGCCAGCAGCCAAGTTCCCGGGTCTGAGCAGTTCTTC. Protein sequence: CASSQVPGSEQFF.

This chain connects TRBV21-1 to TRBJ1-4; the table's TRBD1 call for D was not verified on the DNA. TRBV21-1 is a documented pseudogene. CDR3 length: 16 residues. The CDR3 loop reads CASSKARRGPGEKLFF. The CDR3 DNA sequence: TGTGCCAGCAGCAAAGCGAGAAGGGGGCCGGGTGAAAAACTGTTTTTT.

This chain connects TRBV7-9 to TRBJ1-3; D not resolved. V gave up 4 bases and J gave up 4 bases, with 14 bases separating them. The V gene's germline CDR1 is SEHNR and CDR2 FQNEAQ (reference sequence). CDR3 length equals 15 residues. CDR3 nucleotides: TGTGCCAGCAGCTCCGTAGGAGGGATCGGAAACACCATATATTTT. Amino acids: CASSSVGGIGNTIYF.

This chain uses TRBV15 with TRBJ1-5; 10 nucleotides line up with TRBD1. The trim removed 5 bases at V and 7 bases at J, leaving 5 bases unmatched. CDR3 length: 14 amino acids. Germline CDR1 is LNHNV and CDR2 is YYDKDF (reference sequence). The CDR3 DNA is TGTGCCACCAGCGGCGGGACAGGGGAGCAGCCCCAGCATTTT. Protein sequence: CATSGGTGEQPQHF.

The CDR3 here is CASSLSGLPYEQYF. As DNA, the CDR3 is TGTGCCAGCAGTCTGTCAGGGTTACCCTACGAGCAGTACTTC. This chain uses TRBV9 with TRBJ2-7, with D maybe TRBD1 (5 bases). Trimming removed 5 bases at V and 2 bases at J, with 14 bases between. Germline-derived CDR1 and CDR2 are SGDLS and YYNGEE. The CDR3 is 14 amino acids.

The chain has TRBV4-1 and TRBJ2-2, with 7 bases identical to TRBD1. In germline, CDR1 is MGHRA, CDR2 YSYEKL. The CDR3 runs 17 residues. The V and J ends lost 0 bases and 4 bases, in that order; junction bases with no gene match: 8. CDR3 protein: CASSQDFEGAGTGELFF. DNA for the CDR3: TGCGCCAGCAGCCAAGATTTCGAGGGGGCGGGCACCGGGGAGCTGTTTTTT.

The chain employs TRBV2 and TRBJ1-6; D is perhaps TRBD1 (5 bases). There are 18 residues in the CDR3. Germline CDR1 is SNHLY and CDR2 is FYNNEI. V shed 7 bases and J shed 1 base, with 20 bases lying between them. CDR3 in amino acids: CASTLNYDRRSYNSPLHF. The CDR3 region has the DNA TGTGCCAGCACCCTCAACTACGACAGAAGGTCCTATAATTCACCCCTCCACTTT.

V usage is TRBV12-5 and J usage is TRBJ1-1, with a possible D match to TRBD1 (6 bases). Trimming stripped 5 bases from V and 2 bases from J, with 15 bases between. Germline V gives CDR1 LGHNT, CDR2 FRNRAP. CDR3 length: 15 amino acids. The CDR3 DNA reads TGTGCTAGTGGTCCCCCGGGAGGGACAAACACTGAAGCTTTCTTT. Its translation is CASGPPGGTNTEAFF. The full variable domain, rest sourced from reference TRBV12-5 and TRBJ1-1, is DARVTQTPRHKVTEMGQEVTMRCQPILGHNTVFWYRQTMMQGLELLAYFRNRAPLDDSGMPKDRFSAEMPDATLATLKIQPSEPRDSAVYFCASGPPGGTNTEAFFGQGTRLTVV.

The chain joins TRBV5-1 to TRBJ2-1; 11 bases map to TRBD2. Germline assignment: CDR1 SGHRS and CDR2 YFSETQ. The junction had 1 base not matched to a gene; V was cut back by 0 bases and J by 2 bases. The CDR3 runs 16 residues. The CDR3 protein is CASSLALAGAYNEQFF. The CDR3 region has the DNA TGCGCCAGCAGCTTGGCACTAGCGGGGGCCTACAATGAGCAGTTCTTC.

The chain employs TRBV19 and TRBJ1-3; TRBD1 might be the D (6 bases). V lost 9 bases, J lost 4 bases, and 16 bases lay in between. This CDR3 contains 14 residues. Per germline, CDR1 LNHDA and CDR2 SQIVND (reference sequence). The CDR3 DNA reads TGTGCCAGCCTCGACCGGGACACCGGAAACACCATATATTTT. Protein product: CASLDRDTGNTIYF.

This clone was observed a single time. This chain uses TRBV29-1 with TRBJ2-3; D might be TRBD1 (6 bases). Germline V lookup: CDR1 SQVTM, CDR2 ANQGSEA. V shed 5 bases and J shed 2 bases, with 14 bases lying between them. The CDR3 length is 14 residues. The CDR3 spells CSVYTTGPTDTQYF. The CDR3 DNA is TGCAGCGTTTACACTACAGGGCCCACAGATACGCAGTATTTT.

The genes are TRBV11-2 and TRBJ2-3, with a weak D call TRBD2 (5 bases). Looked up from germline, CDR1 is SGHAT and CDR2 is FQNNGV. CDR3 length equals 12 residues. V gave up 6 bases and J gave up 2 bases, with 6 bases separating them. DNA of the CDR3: TGTGCCAGCAGGAGGGACACAGATACGCAGTATTTT. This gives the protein CASRRDTDTQYF.

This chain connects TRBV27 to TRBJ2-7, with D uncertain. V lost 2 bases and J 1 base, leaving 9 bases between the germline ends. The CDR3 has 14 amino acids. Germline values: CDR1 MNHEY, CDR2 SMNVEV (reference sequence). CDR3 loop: CASSLGRFSYEQYF. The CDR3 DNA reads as TGTGCCAGCAGTTTAGGCAGATTTTCCTACGAGCAGTACTTC.

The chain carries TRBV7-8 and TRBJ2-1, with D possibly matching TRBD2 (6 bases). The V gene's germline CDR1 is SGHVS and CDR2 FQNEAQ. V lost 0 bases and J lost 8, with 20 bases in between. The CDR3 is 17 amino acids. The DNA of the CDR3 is TGTGCCAGCAGCTTAGCGCTTATTGGGGGGTTAAGCGATGAGCAGTTCTTC. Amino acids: CASSLALIGGLSDEQFF. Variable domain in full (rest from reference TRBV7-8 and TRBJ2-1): GAGVSQSPRYKVAKRGQDVALRCDPISGHVSLFWYQQALGQGPEFLTYFQNEAQLDKSGLPSDRFFAERPEGSVSTLKIQRTQQEDSAVYLCASSLALIGGLSDEQFFGPGTRLTVL.

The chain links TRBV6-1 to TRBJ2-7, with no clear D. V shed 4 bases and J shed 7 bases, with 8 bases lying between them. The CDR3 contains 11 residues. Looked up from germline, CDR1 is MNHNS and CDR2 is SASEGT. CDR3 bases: TGTGCCAGCAGTGTCAAACAAGAGCAGTACTTC. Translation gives CASSVKQEQYF.

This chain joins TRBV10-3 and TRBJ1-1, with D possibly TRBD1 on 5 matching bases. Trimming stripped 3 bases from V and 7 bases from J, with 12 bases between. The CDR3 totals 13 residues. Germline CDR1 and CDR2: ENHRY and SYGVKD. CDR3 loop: CAISDGRVIEAFF. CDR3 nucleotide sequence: TGTGCCATCAGTGACGGCAGGGTGATTGAAGCTTTCTTT.

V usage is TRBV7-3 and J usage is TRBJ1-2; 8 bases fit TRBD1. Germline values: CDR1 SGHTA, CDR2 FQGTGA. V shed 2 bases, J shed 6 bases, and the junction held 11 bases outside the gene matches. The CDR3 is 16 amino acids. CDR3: CASSLVAGQGADGYTF. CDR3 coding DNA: TGTGCCAGCAGCTTAGTGGCCGGCCAGGGGGCTGATGGCTACACCTTC.

The CDR3: CASSLSGGGTGELFF. As DNA, the CDR3 is TGTGCCAGCAGCTTATCAGGGGGAGGAACCGGGGAGCTGTTTTTT. The chain is built from TRBV11-1 and TRBJ2-2; D possibly corresponds to TRBD1 (7 bases). The germline gives CDR1 SGHAT, CDR2 FQDESV (reference sequence). The ends were cut back, 2 bases at V and 5 bases at J, with 12 bases in the middle. The CDR3 is 15 residues long.